The 13 T cell receptor beta chains listed next were all sequenced from one sample in a study of T cell changes during pregnancy in multiple sclerosis. Using immunoSEQ multiplex PCR, the repertoire was profiled, and TCRdb retains in-frame clones only, with some absent. The table lists approximately 62,000 clones, 93% of them singletons. Here the sequenced sample was CD8+ T cells from peripheral blood mononuclear cells, taken in the second trimester of pregnancy. The origin of the receptors is a female donor with multiple sclerosis, enrolled in a pregnancy study.

The gene calls are TRBV9 and TRBJ2-2; TRBD2 aligns across 11 bases. The length of the CDR3 is 15 residues. Germline V gene lookup returns CDR1 SGDLS and CDR2 YYNGEE. The trim removed 4 bases at V and 6 bases at J, leaving 5 bases unmatched. The CDR3 loop reads CASSFSGGAAGELFF. Here the CDR3 DNA reads TGTGCCAGCAGCTTTAGCGGGGGGGCCGCCGGGGAGCTGTTTTTT.

The V call is TRBV9, the J call TRBJ2-7; 13 bases are a match to TRBD2. The junction had 3 bases not matched to a gene; V was cut back by 3 bases and J by 6 bases. In germline, CDR1 is SGDLS, CDR2 YYNGEE. CDR3 size: 14 residues. The CDR3 is CASSAGLAGAEQYF. DNA for the CDR3: TGTGCCAGCAGCGCCGGACTAGCGGGAGCCGAGCAGTACTTC.

This chain connects TRBV7-9 to TRBJ1-1, with D perhaps TRBD1 (5 bases). CDR1 is SEHNR, CDR2 FQNEAQ, per germline (reference sequence). V was clipped by 2 bases and J by 8 bases, with 15 bases between them. There are 14 residues in the CDR3. The CDR3 loop is CASSLSGGEGEAFF. Written as DNA, the CDR3 is TGTGCCAGCAGCTTATCGGGGGGTGAGGGCGAAGCTTTCTTT.

This chain uses TRBV4-2 with TRBJ2-7; TRBD1 agrees at 8 bases. The CDR3 totals 15 residues. The junction had 7 bases not matched to a gene; V was cut back by 5 bases and J by 1 base. The germline gives CDR1 LGHNA, CDR2 YNFKEQ. DNA for the CDR3: TGTGCCAGCAGCAAGGGGACAGGACAGTCCTACGAGCAGTACTTC. Translating it yields CASSKGTGQSYEQYF.

V gene TRBV7-2 combines with J gene TRBJ2-3; perhaps TRBD1 as D (6 bases). The CDR3 runs to 15 residues. Deletions cut 1 base from V and 2 bases from J, with 10 bases between. CDR1 and CDR2 (germline): SGHTA, FQGNSA. CDR3 in amino acids: CASSLEQGLTDTQYF. CDR3 coding DNA: TGTGCCAGCAGCTTAGAACAGGGCCTCACAGATACGCAGTATTTT.

V usage is TRBV7-8 and J usage is TRBJ1-5; TRBD1 is a possible D gene (5 bases). This CDR3 comprises 16 residues. Trimming cost V 5 bases and J 2 bases, with 16 bases left between them. Germline V gene sequence: CDR1 SGHVS, CDR2 FQNEAQ. As DNA, the CDR3 is TGTGCCAGCAGCCCGACGACGGGGGGGGGCAATCAGCCCCAGCATTTT. Residues: CASSPTTGGGNQPQHF. The whole variable domain, remainder taken from reference TRBV7-8 and TRBJ1-5, is GAGVSQSPRYKVAKRGQDVALRCDPISGHVSLFWYQQALGQGPEFLTYFQNEAQLDKSGLPSDRFFAERPEGSVSTLKIQRTQQEDSAVYLCASSPTTGGGNQPQHFGDGTRLSIL.

The chain couples TRBV11-2 to TRBJ2-1, with TRBD2 matching 7 bases. CDR1 is SGHAT, CDR2 FQNNGV, per germline. The junction had 13 bases not matched to a gene; V was cut back by 5 bases and J by 6 bases. The CDR3 runs to 16 residues. CDR3: CASSNGGGRVSNEQFF. DNA of the CDR3: TGTGCCAGCAGCAACGGAGGTGGGAGGGTCTCCAATGAGCAGTTCTTC.

The genes are TRBV7-9 and TRBJ2-2; 10 bases align to TRBD1. The CDR3 totals 14 residues. V lost 6 bases and J lost 4; bases outside the gene matches: 2. The germline V gene encodes CDR1 SEHNR and CDR2 FQNEAQ (reference sequence). The CDR3 DNA follows: TGTGCCAGCAGGAGGACAGGGGGCACCGGGGAGCTGTTTTTT. Translated, it gives CASRRTGGTGELFF.

The chain uses TRBV28 and TRBJ2-7; 9 bases fit TRBD2. This CDR3 has 15 residues. V gave up 6 bases and J gave up 11 bases; unmatched junction bases: 17. Germline loops: CDR1 MDHEN, CDR2 SYDVKM. In nucleotides, the CDR3 is TGTGCCAGCAGCATCTCTAGCGGGACGGTTGGGGGGGAGTACTTC. As protein: CASSISSGTVGGEYF.

With respect to this clone: The junction differs from germline at one of its ends, possibly a read error. The chain combines TRBV2 with TRBJ2-5; TRBD2 agrees at 12 bases. Germline values: CDR1 SNHLY, CDR2 FYNNEI. There are 15 residues in the CDR3. In DNA, the CDR3 is TGTGCCAGCAGAGAAGGACTAGCGGGGAGGGAGACCCAGTACTTC. Translated: CASREGLAGRETQYF. Full variable domain (rest looked up from reference TRBV2 and TRBJ2-5): EPEVTQTPSHQVTQMGQEVILRCVPISNHLYFYWYRQILGQKVEFLVSFYNNEISEKSEIFDDQFSVERPDGSNFTLKIRSTKLEDSAMYFCASREGLAGRETQYFGPGTRLLVL.

CDR3 sequence (DNA): TGTGCCAGTAGTATAATGCAGTACGACACTGAAGCTTTCTTT. This codes for CASSIMQYDTEAFF. The genes are TRBV19 and TRBJ1-1, with D uncertain. With 2 bases removed from V and 3 bases from J, the gap between germline ends came to 10 bases. The CDR3 consists of 14 residues. Germline V lookup: CDR1 LNHDA, CDR2 SQIVND (reference sequence).

The V gene is TRBV7-9, the J gene TRBJ2-1; D possibly corresponds to TRBD1 (5 bases). Per the germline V gene, CDR1 is SEHNR and CDR2 is FQNEAQ (reference sequence). V was cut by 2 bases and J by 5 bases, with 13 bases left in between. The CDR3 is made up of 15 amino acids. CDR3 amino acids: CASSLTAGINNEQFF. CDR3 nucleotides: TGTGCCAGCAGCTTAACCGCAGGGATCAACAATGAGCAGTTCTTC.

V usage is TRBV6-1 and J usage is TRBJ2-1, with 8 nucleotides matching TRBD1. CDR3 length: 15 amino acids. Germline-derived CDR1 and CDR2 are MNHNS and SASEGT. Trimming at V came to 4 bases and at J to 5 bases, leaving 7 bases not matched to a gene. This chain's CDR3 is CASSARQGIDNEQFF. CDR3 sequence (DNA): TGTGCCAGCAGTGCACGACAGGGGATAGACAATGAGCAGTTCTTC.